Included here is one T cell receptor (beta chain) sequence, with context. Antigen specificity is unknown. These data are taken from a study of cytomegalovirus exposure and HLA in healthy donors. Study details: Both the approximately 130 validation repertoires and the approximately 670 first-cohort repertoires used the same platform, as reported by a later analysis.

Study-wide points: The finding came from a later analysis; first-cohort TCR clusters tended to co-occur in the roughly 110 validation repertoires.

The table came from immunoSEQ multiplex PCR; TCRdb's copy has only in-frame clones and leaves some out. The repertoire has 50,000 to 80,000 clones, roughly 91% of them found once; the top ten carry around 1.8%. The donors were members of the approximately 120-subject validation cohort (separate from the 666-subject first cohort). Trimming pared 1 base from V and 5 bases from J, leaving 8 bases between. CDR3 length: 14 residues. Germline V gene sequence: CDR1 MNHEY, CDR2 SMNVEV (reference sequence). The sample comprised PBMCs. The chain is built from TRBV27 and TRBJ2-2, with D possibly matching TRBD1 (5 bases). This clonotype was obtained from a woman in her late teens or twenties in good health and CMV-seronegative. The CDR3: CASSLYQGTGELFF. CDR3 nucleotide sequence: TGTGCCAGCAGTTTATATCAGGGAACCGGGGAGCTGTTTTTT.